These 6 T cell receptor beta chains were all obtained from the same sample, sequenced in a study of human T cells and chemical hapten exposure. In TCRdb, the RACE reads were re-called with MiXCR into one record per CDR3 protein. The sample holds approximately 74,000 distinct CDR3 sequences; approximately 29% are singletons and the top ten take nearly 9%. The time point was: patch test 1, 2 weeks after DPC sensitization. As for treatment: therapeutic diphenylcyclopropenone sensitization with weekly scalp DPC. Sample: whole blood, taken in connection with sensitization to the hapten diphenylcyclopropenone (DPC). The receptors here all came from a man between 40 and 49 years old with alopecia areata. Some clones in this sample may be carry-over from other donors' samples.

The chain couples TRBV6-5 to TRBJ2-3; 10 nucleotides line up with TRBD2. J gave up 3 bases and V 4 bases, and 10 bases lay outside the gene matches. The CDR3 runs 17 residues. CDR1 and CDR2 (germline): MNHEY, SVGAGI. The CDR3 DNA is TGTGCCAGCAGTTTGATCCCTAGCGGGAGTGGAACAGATACGCAGTATTTT. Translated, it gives CASSLIPSGSGTDTQYF.

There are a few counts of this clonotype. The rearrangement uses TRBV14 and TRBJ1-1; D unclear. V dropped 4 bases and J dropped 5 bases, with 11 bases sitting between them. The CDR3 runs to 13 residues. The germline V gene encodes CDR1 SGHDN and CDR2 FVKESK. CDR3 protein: CASSPIPGTEAFF. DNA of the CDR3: TGTGCCAGCAGCCCAATACCGGGAACTGAAGCTTTCTTT.

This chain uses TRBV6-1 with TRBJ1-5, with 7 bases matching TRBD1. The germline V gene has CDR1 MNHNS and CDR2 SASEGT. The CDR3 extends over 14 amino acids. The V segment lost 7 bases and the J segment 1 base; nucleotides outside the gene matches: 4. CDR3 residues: CASTLTGSNQPQHF. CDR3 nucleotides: TGTGCCAGCACCTTGACAGGGAGCAATCAGCCCCAGCATTTT.

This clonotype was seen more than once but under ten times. The DNA of the CDR3 is TGTGCCACCCTAGGGACAGGGCGGGAGCAGTACTTC. This translates into CATLGTGREQYF. The chain uses TRBV21-1 and TRBJ2-7; TRBD1 reflects the table's D call only, with no check against the DNA. TRBV21-1 is flagged as a pseudogene. This CDR3 is built from 12 residues.

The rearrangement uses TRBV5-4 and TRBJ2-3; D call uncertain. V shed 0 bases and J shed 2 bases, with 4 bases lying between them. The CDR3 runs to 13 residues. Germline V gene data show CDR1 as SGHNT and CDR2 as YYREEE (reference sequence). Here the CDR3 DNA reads TGTGCCAGCAGCTTGGGCCCCACAGATACGCAGTATTTT. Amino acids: CASSLGPTDTQYF.

In DNA, the CDR3 is TGTGCCAGCAGCACGACCAGGGTATTAGCTTTCTACGAGCAGTACTTC. Translating gives CASSTTRVLAFYEQYF. The chain combines TRBV21-1 with TRBJ2-7; TRBD1, the table's D call, lacks a check against the DNA. TRBV21-1 represents a pseudogene. The CDR3 has 16 residues.